This T cell receptor (beta chain) derives from a study of T cell repertoires and Cas9 in healthy adults. Study at large: Multi-effector potency, cytotoxicity and lineage were assessed in SpCas9-reactive CD4 and CD8 T cells. Points from the study as a whole: Reportedly, SpCas9-reactive effector T cell proliferation and function were mitigated by SpCas9-reactive Tregs in vitro.

Assay: immunoSEQ multiplex PCR; the TCRdb copy retains only in-frame clones and omits some. This repertoire shows 20,000 to 25,000 clones, roughly nine tenths found once; its top ten account for 1.5% to 1.8%. Per germline, CDR1 SGHKS and CDR2 YYEKEE (reference sequence). The CDR3 is made up of 13 amino acids. V lost 4 bases and J lost 8, with 15 bases in between. A remark on this clone: Its antigen remains unidentified.

The chain has TRBV5-5 and TRBJ1-1; D gene unclear. The receptor was derived from a human donor in good health. The specimen sequenced was CD4+ effector T cells (CD127+, CD25-, CD137-, CD154-) from PBMCs; culture status not recorded. The CDR3 loop is CASSPLGSHEAFF. The CDR3 DNA reads TGTGCCAGCAGCCCGCTCGGCAGCCACGAAGCTTTCTTT.